Listed here are 17 T cell receptor beta chains from one sample, sequenced in a study of T and B cells in COVID-19 patients. Each TRB amplification used roughly 240-550 ng of genomic DNA from blood. TRB rearrangements were amplified by multiplex PCR with BIOMED2 TRB-A/B primers. MiXCR, applied by TCRdb to the multiplex PCR reads, yields one record per CDR3 protein. Among more than 12,000 distinct CDR3 sequences, about 29% were seen once, and the ten largest hold about 1%. Sequencing input: blood. Receptors originate from a human donor who had recovered from COVID-19.

J is TRBJ2-3 and V is TRBV20-1; perhaps D is TRBD1 or TRBD2 (5 bases each). The germline V gene encodes CDR1 DFQATT and CDR2 SNEGSKA (reference sequence). This CDR3 contains 13 residues. V was shortened by 6 bases and J by 0 bases, with 10 bases between the two germline ends. The CDR3 DNA sequence: TGCAGTGCCACGGGACCTAGCACAGATACGCAGTATTTT. Its protein product is CSATGPSTDTQYF.

This clonotype was found a few times. The genes are TRBV6-6 and TRBJ2-5; TRBD1 matches 7 bases. V was clipped by 7 bases and J by 0 bases; unmatched bases: 5. CDR1 is MNHNY, CDR2 SVGAGI, per germline (reference sequence). The CDR3 totals 14 residues. CDR3 nucleotide sequence: TGTGCCAGCAACCTACAGGGGTACCAAGAGACCCAGTACTTC. This translates into CASNLQGYQETQYF.

The V and J genes are TRBV5-1 and TRBJ1-1; D remains ambiguous. The CDR3 totals 17 residues. V was clipped by 1 base and J by 0 bases, with 16 bases between them. CDR1 and CDR2 (germline): SGHRS, YFSETQ. Here the CDR3 reads CASSLFRQHLMNTEAFF. CDR3 nucleotides: TGCGCCAGCAGCTTGTTCCGGCAACACCTCATGAACACTGAAGCTTTCTTT.

V gene TRBV24-1 combines with J gene TRBJ2-1; 10 bases are shared with TRBD2. The germline V gene has CDR1 KGHDR and CDR2 SFDVKD. CDR3 length equals 15 residues. Germline trimming cut 6 bases from V and 3 bases from J; bases unmatched to any gene: 4. CDR3 nucleotides: TGTGCCACCAGTCGGGCTAGCGGGAGCTACAATGAGCAGTTCTTC. Translation gives CATSRASGSYNEQFF.

The chain combines TRBV6-6 with TRBJ1-5; no clear D. Germline CDR1 is MNHNY and CDR2 is SVGAGI (reference sequence). This CDR3 has 15 amino acids. Trimming pared 2 bases from V and 0 bases from J, leaving 8 bases between. The CDR3 nucleotides read TGTGCCAGCAGTTACGTAGGGAATAGCAATCAGCCCCAGCATTTT. Translated: CASSYVGNSNQPQHF.

As to this clonotype: The junction departs from germline at one end; a sequencing error may be responsible. The chain links TRBV18 to TRBJ2-1, with 10 bases lining up with TRBD1. The CDR3 extends over 17 amino acids. Per the germline V gene, CDR1 is KGHSH and CDR2 is LQKENI. The CDR3 DNA is TGTGACAGCTCACCCCTAGTGGGGACAGGGGCCTACAATGAGCAGTTCTTC. Its protein is CDSSPLVGTGAYNEQFF. Full variable domain (rest looked up from reference TRBV18 and TRBJ2-1): NAGVMQNPRHLVRRRGQEARLRCSPMKGHSHVYWYRQLPEEGLKFMVYLQKENIIDESGMPKERFSAEFPKEGPSILRIQQVVRGDSAAYFCDSSPLVGTGAYNEQFFGPGTRLTVL.

The genes are TRBV10-2 and TRBJ2-2, with 7 bases aligning to TRBD1. The CDR3 has 14 residues. V dropped 6 bases and J dropped 5; count of bases not matched to a gene: 6. Germline V lookup: CDR1 WSHSY, CDR2 SAAADI. The CDR3 DNA reads as TGCGCCAGCAGAGCCGGGACAGAGACCGGGGAGCTGTTTTTT. It translates to CASRAGTETGELFF.

V and J are TRBV2 and TRBJ1-1; no definite D call. The germline V gene encodes CDR1 SNHLY and CDR2 FYNNEI. V was shortened by 4 bases and J by 5 bases, with 11 bases between the two germline ends. This CDR3 region has 13 residues. DNA of the CDR3: TGTGCCAGCAGTGGATGGTTAGGAACTGAAGCTTTCTTT. It encodes CASSGWLGTEAFF.

The table lists this clonotype with a few counts. The chain employs TRBV30 and TRBJ1-6, with D perhaps matching TRBD1 (6 bases). V lost 0 bases, J lost 0 bases, and 9 bases lay in between. The CDR3 consists of 16 residues. Germline values: CDR1 GTSNPN, CDR2 SVGIG (reference sequence). The CDR3 DNA reads TGTGCCTGGAGTGTTGGGGGCAGCTCCTATAATTCACCCCTCCACTTT. As protein: CAWSVGGSSYNSPLHF.

On this clonotype: The CDR3 does not close with the conserved phenylalanine or tryptophan, likely indicating a read error. This chain uses TRBV20-1 with TRBJ2-1, with TRBD1 matching over 7 bases. After removal of 5 bases from V and 9 bases from J, the junction contained 16 bases not matched to a gene. The CDR3 is 15 residues long. Germline V lookup: CDR1 DFQATT, CDR2 SNEGSKA (reference sequence). The CDR3 protein is CSAHNRGYSSVEQFS. CDR3 nucleotides: TGCAGTGCTCACAACAGGGGTTATAGCTCTGTTGAGCAGTTCTCC.

The chain carries TRBV20-1 and TRBJ2-7; TRBD2 matches at 8 bases. The CDR3 totals 16 residues. Trimming took 1 base from V and 0 from J; bases not matched to a gene: 8. Germline CDR1 reads DFQATT; CDR2 reads SNEGSKA (reference sequence). The CDR3 nucleotides are TGCAGTGCTAGAGGCTTTAGCGGGGAAAGCTCCTACGAGCAGTACTTC. It translates to CSARGFSGESSYEQYF.

This clonotype was counted a few times. J is TRBJ1-6 and V is TRBV6-6; D not resolved. The CDR3 extends over 15 amino acids. The germline V and J ends were trimmed by 2 bases and 7 bases, with 12 bases remaining between them. Per germline, CDR1 MNHNY and CDR2 SVGAGI (reference sequence). The CDR3 region is CASSYMAVTNSPLHF. CDR3 DNA sequence: TGTGCCAGCAGTTACATGGCAGTGACAAATTCACCCCTCCACTTT.

This clonotype has more than one count but fewer than ten. The chain has TRBV5-6 and TRBJ2-1; 8 bases are shared with TRBD1. Germline V CDR1 and CDR2: SGHDT, YYEEEE. With 4 bases clipped from V and 2 bases from J, the junction kept 2 bases outside the gene matches. The CDR3 sequence is 14 residues long. In nucleotides, the CDR3 is TGTGCCAGCAGCCAGGGACAGGCCTACAATGAGCAGTTCTTC. Protein product: CASSQGQAYNEQFF. The variable domain in full, completed from reference TRBV5-6 and TRBJ2-1, reads DAGVTQSPTHLIKTRGQQVTLRCSPKSGHDTVSWYQQALGQGPQFIFQYYEEEERQRGNFPDRFSGHQFPNYSSELNVNALLLGDSALYLCASSQGQAYNEQFFGPGTRLTVL.

This clonotype is categorized as medium-sized (0.01 to 0.1%). The V gene is TRBV5-5, the J gene TRBJ2-1; D remains unclear. CDR3 length: 13 residues. CDR1 and CDR2 (germline): SGHKS, YYEKEE (reference sequence). Trimming pared 1 base from V and 10 bases from J, leaving 12 bases between. In DNA form, the CDR3 reads TGTGCCAGCAGCTTGATCGGTCAGTACGAGCAGTTCTTC. Its translation: CASSLIGQYEQFF.

In nucleotides, the CDR3 is TGTGCCAGCAGTTACGCCTTCGGGAGCTACACCTACGAGCAGTACTTC. Its translation: CASSYAFGSYTYEQYF. The J gene is TRBJ2-7, the V gene TRBV6-5, with D possibly matching TRBD2 (6 bases). Germline lookup yields CDR1 MNHEY and CDR2 SVGAGI. The V end lost 2 bases, the J end lost 2 bases, and 16 bases lay between the germline ends. This CDR3 has 16 residues.

In its sample, this clonotype was seen a few times. Germline is not matched at one junction end, which may reflect a read error. The chain is built from TRBV11-3 and TRBJ2-5, with no clear D. In germline, CDR1 is SGHNT, CDR2 YENEEA. This CDR3 region has 8 residues. CDR3 coding DNA: TGTGCCAGCAGCTTAACGAACTTC. It specifies CASSLTNF.

The chain uses TRBV20-1 and TRBJ2-7; the D is unclear. V dropped 6 bases and J dropped 3 bases, with 15 bases sitting between them. Germline V lookup: CDR1 DFQATT, CDR2 SNEGSKA (reference sequence). The CDR3 covers 13 residues. CDR3 coding DNA: TGCAGTGCCGGAGAGCATATCGACTACGAGCAGTACTTC. It codes for CSAGEHIDYEQYF.